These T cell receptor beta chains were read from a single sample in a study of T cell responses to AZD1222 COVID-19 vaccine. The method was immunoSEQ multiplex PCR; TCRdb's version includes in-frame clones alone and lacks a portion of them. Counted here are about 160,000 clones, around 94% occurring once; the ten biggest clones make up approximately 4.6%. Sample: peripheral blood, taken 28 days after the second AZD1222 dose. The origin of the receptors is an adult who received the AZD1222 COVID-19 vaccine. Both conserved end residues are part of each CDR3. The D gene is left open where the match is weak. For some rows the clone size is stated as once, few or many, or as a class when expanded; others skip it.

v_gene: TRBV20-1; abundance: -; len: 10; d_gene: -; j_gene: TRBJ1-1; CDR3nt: TGCAGTGCTATGAACACTGAAGCTTTCTTT; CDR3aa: CSAMNTEAFF
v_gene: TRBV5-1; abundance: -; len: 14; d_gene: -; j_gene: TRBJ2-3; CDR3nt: TGCGCCAGCAACGAGGAGCAGGCGGCAGATACGCAGTATTTT; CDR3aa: CASNEEQAADTQYF
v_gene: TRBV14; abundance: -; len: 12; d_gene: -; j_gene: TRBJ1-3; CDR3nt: TGTGCCAGCACCTCGGCTGGAAACACCATATATTTT; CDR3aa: CASTSAGNTIYF
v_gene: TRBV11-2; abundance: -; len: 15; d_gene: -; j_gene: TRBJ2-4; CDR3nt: TGTGCCAGCAGGCGGACGGGACTAGCCAAAAACATTCAGTACTTC; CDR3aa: CASRRTGLAKNIQYF
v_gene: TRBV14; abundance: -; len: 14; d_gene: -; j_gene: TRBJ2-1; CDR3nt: TGTGCCAGCAGCCAAGAGTGGATAGGGGCCAAGCAGTTCTTC; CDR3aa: CASSQEWIGAKQFF
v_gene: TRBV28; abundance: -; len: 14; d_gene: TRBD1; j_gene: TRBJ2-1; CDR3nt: TGTGCCAGCAGTTTATGGCGCGGGACAGGGTTTGAGTTCTTC; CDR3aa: CASSLWRGTGFEFF
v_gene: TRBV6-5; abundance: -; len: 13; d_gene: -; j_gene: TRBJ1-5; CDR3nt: TGTGCCAGCAGCACGGTAGGAAATCAGCCCCAGCATTTT; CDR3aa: CASSTVGNQPQHF
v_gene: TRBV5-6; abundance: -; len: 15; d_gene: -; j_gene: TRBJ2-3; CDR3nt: TGTGCCAGCAGCTTGGTCGGCAGTTACACAGATACGCAGTATTTT; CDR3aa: CASSLVGSYTDTQYF
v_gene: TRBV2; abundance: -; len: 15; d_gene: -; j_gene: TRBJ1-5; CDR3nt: TGTGCCAGCAGTGAAGGTGGCTATAGCAATCAGCCCCAGCATTTT; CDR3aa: CASSEGGYSNQPQHF
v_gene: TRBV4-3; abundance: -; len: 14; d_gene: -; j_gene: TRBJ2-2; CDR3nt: TGCGCCAGCAGCCAAAGGGCATCTGCCGGGGAGCTGTTTTTT; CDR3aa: CASSQRASAGELFF
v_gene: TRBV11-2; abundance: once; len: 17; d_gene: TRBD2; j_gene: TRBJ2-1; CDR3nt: TGTGCCAGCAGCTTGACGGTTAGCGGGAGGCCATACAATGAGCAGTTCTTC; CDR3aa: CASSLTVSGRPYNEQFF
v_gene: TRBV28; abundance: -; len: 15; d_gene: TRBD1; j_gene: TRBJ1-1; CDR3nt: TGTGCCAGCAGCGCCCCAGGGGGCCGGGGCACTGAAGCTTTCTTT; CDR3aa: CASSAPGGRGTEAFF
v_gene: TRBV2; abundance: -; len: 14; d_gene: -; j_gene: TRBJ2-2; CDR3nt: TGTGCCAGCAGGCCAGACTTAAACACCGGGGAGCTGTTTTTT; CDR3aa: CASRPDLNTGELFF
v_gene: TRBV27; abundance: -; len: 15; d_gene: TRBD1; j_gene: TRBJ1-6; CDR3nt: TGTGCCAGCAGTTTGGACAGGGGGTATAATTCACCCCTCCACTTT; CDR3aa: CASSLDRGYNSPLHF
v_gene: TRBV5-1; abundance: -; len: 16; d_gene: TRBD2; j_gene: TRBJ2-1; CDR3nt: TGCGCCAGCAGGACTAGCCCGGGACTAGCGGACAATGAGCAGTTCTTC; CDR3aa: CASRTSPGLADNEQFF
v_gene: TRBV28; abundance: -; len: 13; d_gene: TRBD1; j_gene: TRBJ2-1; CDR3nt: TGTGCCAGCAGTTTACGAGGGGGCGATGAGCAGTTCTTC; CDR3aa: CASSLRGGDEQFF
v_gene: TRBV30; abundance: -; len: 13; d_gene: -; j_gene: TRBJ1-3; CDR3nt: TGTGCCTGGAGTGTGGTCTCTGGAAACACCATATATTTT; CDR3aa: CAWSVVSGNTIYF
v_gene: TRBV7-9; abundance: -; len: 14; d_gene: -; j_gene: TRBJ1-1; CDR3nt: TGTGCCAGCAGCTTGTTAGGGGCGAACACTGAAGCTTTCTTT; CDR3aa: CASSLLGANTEAFF
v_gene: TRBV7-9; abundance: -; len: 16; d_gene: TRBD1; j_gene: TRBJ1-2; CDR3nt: TGTGCCAGCAGCCCCGGGACAGAATTGATTAACTATGGCTACACCTTC; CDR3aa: CASSPGTELINYGYTF
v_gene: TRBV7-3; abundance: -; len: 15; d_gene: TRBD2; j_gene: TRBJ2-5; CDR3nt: TGTGCCAGCAGCTTAAGGCTAGCGGGAGTAGAGACCCAGTACTTC; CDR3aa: CASSLRLAGVETQYF
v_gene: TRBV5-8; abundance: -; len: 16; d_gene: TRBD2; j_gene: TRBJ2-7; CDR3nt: TGTGCCAGCAGCGGTGCTGTTGCTAGCGGATCCTACGAGCAGTACTTC; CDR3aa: CASSGAVASGSYEQYF
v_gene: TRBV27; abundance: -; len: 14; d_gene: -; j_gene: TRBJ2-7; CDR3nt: TGTGCCAGCAGGAGAGGAGGGGTCGGAAACGAGCAGTACTTC; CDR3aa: CASRRGGVGNEQYF
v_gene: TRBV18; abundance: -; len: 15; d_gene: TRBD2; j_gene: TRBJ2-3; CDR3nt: TGTGCCAGCTCACCAGCGGGAGGGCCCCTCCCTACGCAGTATTTT; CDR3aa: CASSPAGGPLPTQYF
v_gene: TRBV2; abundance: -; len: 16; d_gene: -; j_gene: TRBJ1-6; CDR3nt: TGTGCCAGTAATCTCCGGGGGGCCCTTCTGGATTCACCCCTCCACTTT; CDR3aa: CASNLRGALLDSPLHF
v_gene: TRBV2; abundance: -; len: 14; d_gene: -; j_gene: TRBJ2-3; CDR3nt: TGTGCCAGCAGTGTGGCTCCTTTTACAGATACGCAGTATTTT; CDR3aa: CASSVAPFTDTQYF
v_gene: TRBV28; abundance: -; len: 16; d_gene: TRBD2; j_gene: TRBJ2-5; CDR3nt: TGTGCCAGCAGTAGAGGGTCGACCTCCGGGGGGGAGACCCAGTACTTC; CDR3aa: CASSRGSTSGGETQYF
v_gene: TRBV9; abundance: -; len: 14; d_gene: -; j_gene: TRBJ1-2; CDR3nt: TGTGCCAGCTGGGATGGGAGGACTAACTATGGCTACACCTTC; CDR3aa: CASWDGRTNYGYTF
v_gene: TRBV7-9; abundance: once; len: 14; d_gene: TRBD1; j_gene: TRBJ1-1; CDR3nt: TGTGCCAGCAGGCAAGGGACAGGCAACACTGAAGCTTTCTTT; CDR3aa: CASRQGTGNTEAFF
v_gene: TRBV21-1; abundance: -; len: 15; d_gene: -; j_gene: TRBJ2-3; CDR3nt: TGTGCCAGCAGCACCCGAGTAGGGGAGACAGATACGCAGTATTTT; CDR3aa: CASSTRVGETDTQYF
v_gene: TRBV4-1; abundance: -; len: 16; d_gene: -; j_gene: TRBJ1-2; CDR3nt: TGCGCCAGCAGCCAAGATCAGGGAGGGATGAACTATGGCTACACCTTC; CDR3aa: CASSQDQGGMNYGYTF
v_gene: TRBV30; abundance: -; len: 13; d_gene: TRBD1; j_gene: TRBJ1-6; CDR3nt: TGTGCCTGGCTGGGACAGCCAACGTCGGCCCTCCACTTT; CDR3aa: CAWLGQPTSALHF
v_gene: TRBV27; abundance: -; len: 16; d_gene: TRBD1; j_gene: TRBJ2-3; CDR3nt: TGTGCCACCTCCCGGGACAGGGGCTTTTCCACAGATACGCAGTATTTT; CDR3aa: CATSRDRGFSTDTQYF
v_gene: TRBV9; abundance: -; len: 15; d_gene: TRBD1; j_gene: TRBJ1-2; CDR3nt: TGTGCCAGCAGCCCCCAAACAGGGGGTGGCTATGGCTACACCTTC; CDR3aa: CASSPQTGGGYGYTF
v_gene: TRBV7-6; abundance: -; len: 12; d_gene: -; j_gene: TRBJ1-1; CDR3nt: TGTGCCAGCAGCTTAGCGCACAGCGAAGCTTTCTTT; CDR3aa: CASSLAHSEAFF
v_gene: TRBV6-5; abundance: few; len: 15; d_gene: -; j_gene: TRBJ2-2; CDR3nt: TGTGCCAGCAGTTACAGAGCGGAGCCCCCCGGGGAGCTGTTTTTT; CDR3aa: CASSYRAEPPGELFF
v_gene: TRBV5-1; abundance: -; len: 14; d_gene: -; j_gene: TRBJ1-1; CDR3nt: TGCGCCAGCAGCCCCGAAGGGGTTTTCACTGAAGCTTTCTTT; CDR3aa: CASSPEGVFTEAFF
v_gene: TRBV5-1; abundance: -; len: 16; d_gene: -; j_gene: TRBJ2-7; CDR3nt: TGCGCCAGCAGCTTGGGATCGACAGCGAAAGACTACGAGCAGTACTTC; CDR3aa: CASSLGSTAKDYEQYF
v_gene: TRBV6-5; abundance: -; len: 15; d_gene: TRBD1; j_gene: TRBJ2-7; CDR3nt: TGTGCCACCCGGGCAGGGGGCGCGGTGTCCTACGAGCAGTACTTC; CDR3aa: CATRAGGAVSYEQYF
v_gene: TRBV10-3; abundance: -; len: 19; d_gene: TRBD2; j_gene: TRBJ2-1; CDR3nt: TGTGCCATCAGTGAGTCGTGGGCTAGCGGAAATGATAGGTACGATGAGCAGTTCTTC; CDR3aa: CAISESWASGNDRYDEQFF
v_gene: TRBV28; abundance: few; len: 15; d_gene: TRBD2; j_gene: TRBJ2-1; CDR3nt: TGTGCCAGCTCGGGGCAGGCGGGAGGCAACAATGAGCAGTTCTTC; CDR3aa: CASSGQAGGNNEQFF
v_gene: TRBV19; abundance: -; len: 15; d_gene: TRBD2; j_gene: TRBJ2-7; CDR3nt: TGTGCCAGTAGCTCTACCGGGACTAGCGGGTATGAGCAGTACTTC; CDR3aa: CASSSTGTSGYEQYF
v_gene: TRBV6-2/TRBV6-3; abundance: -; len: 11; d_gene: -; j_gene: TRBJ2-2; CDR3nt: TGTGCCAGCAGCCCTACCGGGGAGCTGTTTTTT; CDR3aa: CASSPTGELFF
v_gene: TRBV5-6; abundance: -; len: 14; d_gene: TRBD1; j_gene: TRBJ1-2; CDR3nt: TGTGCCAGCAGCTTGGAGGACAGGGTAGGCGGCTACACCTTC; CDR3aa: CASSLEDRVGGYTF
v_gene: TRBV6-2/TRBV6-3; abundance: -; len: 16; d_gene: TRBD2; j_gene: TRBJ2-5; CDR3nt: TGTGCCAGCAGTCTCCGCCCGGGACTAGCGGGATGGACCCAGTACTTC; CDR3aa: CASSLRPGLAGWTQYF
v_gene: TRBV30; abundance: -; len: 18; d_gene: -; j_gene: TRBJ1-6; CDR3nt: TGTGCCTGGAGTGGAGGGTACAGGGAACCCCCCTATAATTCACCCCTCCACTTT; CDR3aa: CAWSGGYREPPYNSPLHF
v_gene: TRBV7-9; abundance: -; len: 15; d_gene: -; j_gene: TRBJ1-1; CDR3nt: TGTGCCAGCAGCCCGAGGGGGGGAGTTACCACTGAAGCTTTCTTT; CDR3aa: CASSPRGGVTTEAFF
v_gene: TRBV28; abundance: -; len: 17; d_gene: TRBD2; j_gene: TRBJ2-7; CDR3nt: TGTGCCAGCAGTTACCCCCGACTAGCGGGACTTTACGACGAGCAGTACTTC; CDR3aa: CASSYPRLAGLYDEQYF
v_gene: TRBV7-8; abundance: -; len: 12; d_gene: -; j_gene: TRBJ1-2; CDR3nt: TGTGCCAGCAGCTTAGCGGGCCGGGGAACCCTCTTC; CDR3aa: CASSLAGRGTLF
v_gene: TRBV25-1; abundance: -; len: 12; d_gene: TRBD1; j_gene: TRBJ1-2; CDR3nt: TGTGCCAGCAGCAGGGGGTTCTATGGCTACACCTTC; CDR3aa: CASSRGFYGYTF
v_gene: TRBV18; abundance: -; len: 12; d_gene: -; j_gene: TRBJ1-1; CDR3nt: TGTGCCAGCTCACCGGCGAACACTGAAGCTTTCTTT; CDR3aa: CASSPANTEAFF
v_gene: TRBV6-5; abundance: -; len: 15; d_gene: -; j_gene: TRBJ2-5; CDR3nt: TGTGCCAGCATTCGGGGTTGGGGGATCCAAGAGACCCAGTACTTC; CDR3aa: CASIRGWGIQETQYF
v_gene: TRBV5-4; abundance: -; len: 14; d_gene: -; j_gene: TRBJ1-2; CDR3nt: TGTGCCAGCAGCTCAGCAGGGGCCCCCTATGGCTACACCTTC; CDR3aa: CASSSAGAPYGYTF
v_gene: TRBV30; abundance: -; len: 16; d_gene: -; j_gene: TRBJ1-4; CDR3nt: TGTGCCTGGAGTACATGGGAGTGGGGGGGCCGTGAAAAACTGTTTTTT; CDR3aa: CAWSTWEWGGREKLFF
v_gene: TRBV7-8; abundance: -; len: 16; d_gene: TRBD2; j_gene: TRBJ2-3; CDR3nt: TGTGCCAGCAGCTCGGGACTAGCGGGAGGGATAGATACGCAGTATTTT; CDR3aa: CASSSGLAGGIDTQYF
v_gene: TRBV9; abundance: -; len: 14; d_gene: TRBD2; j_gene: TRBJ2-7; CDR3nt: TGTGCCAGCAGCGGGACTAGCGGTACCTACGAGCAGTACTTC; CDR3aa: CASSGTSGTYEQYF
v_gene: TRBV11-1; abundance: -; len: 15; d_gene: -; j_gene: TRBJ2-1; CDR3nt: TGTGCCAGCAGCAAACAGGGTGGGGTCGACAATGAGCAGTTCTTC; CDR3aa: CASSKQGGVDNEQFF
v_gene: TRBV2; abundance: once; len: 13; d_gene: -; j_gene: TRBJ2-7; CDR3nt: TGTGCCAGCAGTGTCCAGGGAAGCTACGAGCAGTACTTC; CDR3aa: CASSVQGSYEQYF
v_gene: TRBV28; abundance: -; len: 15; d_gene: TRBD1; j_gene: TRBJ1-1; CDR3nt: TGTGCCAGCAGTTCTTTTACAGGGGTGGGAACTGAAGCTTTCTTT; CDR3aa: CASSSFTGVGTEAFF